This T cell receptor (beta chain) stems from a study of long-term antiretroviral therapy in people with HIV (dated by TCRdb to between 2020 and 2023). Concerning the study at large: The earliest samples were collected about a decade before the 2015 WHO recommendation for immediate ART, when ART was typically delayed until CD4 counts fell. A retrospective serial study tested whether ART initiation and durable HIV suppression were associated with changes in peripheral blood TRB repertoire composition and diversity. The cohort contributed fewer than 200 cryopreserved PBMC samples from fewer than 35 adults with confirmed HIV infection, collected serially over a mean of around six years (range 1-12). About 40% of the 30 participants with HIV were female. Test extractions of a monoclonal T-cell line alongside approximately 34 polyclonal samples showed no cross-contamination during QIAcube processing.

To be included, a participant needed at least one PBMC sample from before ART initiation plus at least two post-ART samples. Treatment was received in the United States of America by all participants with HIV. Cryopreserved samples of 1-10 million PBMC were thawed and washed before DNA extraction. At the time of the earliest PBMC sample, participants with HIV were aged between roughly 20 and 60 years. Per participant, PBMC samples came from 1-4 timepoints prior to ART initiation and 2-8 timepoints following ART initiation, for a median of 7 samples. For every participant, serial HIV viral load, CD4+ T-cell count, ART history and demographic data were obtained. Genomic DNA was extracted from unsorted PBMC with a Qiagen kit on a QIAcube, processed in batches of 12 samples. The immunoSEQ hsTCRB v3.0 assay was used at survey level resolution to sequence the TRB variable region. The targeted TRB sequencing depth was roughly 40,000-55,000 T-cell genomes per sample. TRB libraries were pooled and sequenced on an Illumina MiSeq using a v3 150-cycle kit. For the original study's pipeline: Repertoire analysis was performed in R inside a reproducible Nextflow workflow that covered QC, data transformation and analysis. LymphoSeq2, an R package for exploring AIRR-Seq data, was used to implement the custom analyses. After excluding several samples that yielded fewer than 5000 total TRB sequences, fewer than 200 HIV repertoires remained for analysis. Among the 188 retained HIV repertoires, 55 to 65 were collected before ART initiation and 120 to 140 were collected after ART initiation. Repertoires were downsampled to 5000 TRB nucleotide sequences, with summary statistics averaged over 100 downsampling iterations. Only TRB sequences with CDR3 regions of at least seven amino acids were retained for analysis. Diversity was measured with a Shannon entropy-derived clonality score and the Gini coefficient. Repertoire networks linked the top 5000 CDR3 amino acid sequences whenever two sequences differed by an edit distance of one. For TRB CDR3 amino acid sequences, GLIPH2 was used to predict antigen specificity groups and MHC restriction. To flag known associations with CMV, EBV, HIV or tissue antigens, CDR3 amino acid sequences were compared against VDJdb and McPAS-TCR. Pre-ART, post-ART and control groups were compared with Wilcoxon signed-rank tests and Holm-Bonferroni correction. TCRdb provides this immuneACCESS table in a form limited to in-frame rearrangements. Some clones are lacking; in checked studies, under half of them reflect an unresolved V gene, and why the rest are absent is not known. That table supplies the V and J calls and clone size; D and trimming were determined from the DNA. This sample has over 20,000 clones in its table, and roughly 88% of those were observed once. The top ten clones comprise about 19% of the sample.

V is pruned by 7 bases and J by 5 bases, leaving 12 bases of the junction without a gene match. CDR1 is given as SNHLY and CDR2 as FYNNEI, both from the germline V gene. The CDR3 covers 17 residues, taking in both the cysteine and the phenylalanine. Only CDR3 DNA remains: 51 bases, in frame from the first base. Remarks on this clone: The antigen it binds to is not known. The record has no base qualities; no much larger clone is one base away.

The study at large found these results: Since PBMC availability was limited, sequencing covered only the TCR beta chain, with no alpha chain pairing. The samples span the years 2004 to 2017, and the ART regimens used at that time may not be as effective as current regimens. No data were available on ART adherence, viral resistance or therapy changes, limiting inferences about post-ART repertoire changes. Because pre-ART samples had limited cell numbers, unsorted PBMC were profiled rather than sorted CD4+ and CD8+ T cells. At every time point, the repertoire was dominated by expanded TRB clones first identified before ART initiation, although this dominance fluctuated and, in many PLHIV, declined after ART. ART initiation was associated with a significant increase in TRB diversity, but diversity stayed significantly below transplant donor controls even after long-term ART. HIV repertoires had narrower CDR3 length ranges than controls, and the network structure suggested an antigen-experienced repertoire that shifted only slightly toward naive after ART.

The source is a man between 18 and 35 years old with HIV. This specimen consisted of unsorted PBMCs, obtained 0.1 years before starting antiretroviral therapy. The chain uses TRBV2 and TRBJ2-2, and 11 bases in between align with TRBD1. This receptor has the CDR3 CASNTVAGQGATGELFF. The DNA is as follows: TGTGCCAGCAATACTGTTGCTGGACAGGGGGCAACCGGGGAGCTGTTTTTT.